This T cell receptor (beta chain) comes out of a study of control samples from healthy donors and cancer patients. The germline CDR1 and CDR2 sequences are SGHDT and YYEEEE. This CDR3 is built from 13 residues. Unmatched junction bases numbered 1, after V lost 4 bases and J lost 1 base. Libraries were prepared by immunoSEQ multiplex PCR; TCRdb keeps only in-frame clonotypes and omits some of them. In the table there are some 71,000 clones, around 92% of which are singletons. The TCR originated in a man between 60 and 75 years old with lung cancer. The sequenced sample consisted of PBMCs. The chain has TRBV5-6 and TRBJ1-2; 7 bases line up with TRBD1. The CDR3 DNA reads as TGTGCCAGCAGCCGGGACAGTAACTATGGCTACACCTTC. Translating gives CASSRDSNYGYTF. The whole variable domain, filled in from reference TRBV5-6 and TRBJ1-2, reads DAGVTQSPTHLIKTRGQQVTLRCSPKSGHDTVSWYQQALGQGPQFIFQYYEEEERQRGNFPDRFSGHQFPNYSSELNVNALLLGDSALYLCASSRDSNYGYTFGSGTRLTVV.